The 20 T cell receptor beta chains in this list originate from one sample, sequenced in a study of graft-versus-host responses after intestinal transplantation. Repertoires were generated with immunoSEQ multiplex PCR, while TCRdb's copy carries only in-frame clones and drops some. The table lists 90,000 to 95,000 clones, roughly 91% of them singletons. Which antigens these TCRs recognize remains unknown. The sample was unstimulated CD8+ T cells sorted from spleen or lymph node cells, taken before intestinal transplant. These receptors all come from a human donor who received an intestinal transplant.

This chain connects TRBV2 to TRBJ1-6; 10 bases are shared with TRBD1. V dropped 4 bases and J dropped 3; count of bases not matched to a gene: 3. In germline, CDR1 is SNHLY, CDR2 FYNNEI. The CDR3 covers 16 residues. The CDR3 DNA reads as TGTGCCAGCAGTGGGACAGGGGGGGACTATAATTCACCCCTCCACTTT. This codes for CASSGTGGDYNSPLHF.

This chain uses TRBV10-3 with TRBJ2-1; 14 nucleotides align to TRBD2. This CDR3 is 16 amino acids long. CDR1 and CDR2 from the germline V gene are ENHRY and SYGVKD. The ends lost 4 bases at V and 8 bases at J; junction bases unmatched: 7. The CDR3 bases are TGTGCCATCAGTGCGACTAGCGGGAGGGGGGTGGATGAGCAGTTCTTC. Encoded protein: CAISATSGRGVDEQFF.

The chain couples TRBV19 to TRBJ2-1; 7 bases line up with TRBD1. This CDR3 is 15 amino acids long. CDR1 LNHDA and CDR2 SQIVND come from the germline V gene (reference sequence). V shed 3 bases, J shed 0 bases, and the junction held 2 bases outside the gene matches. The CDR3 here is CASSMGDSSYNEQFF. The CDR3 DNA reads TGTGCCAGTAGTATGGGGGACAGCTCCTACAATGAGCAGTTCTTC.

V is TRBV4-3 and J is TRBJ2-7, with D maybe TRBD1 (5 bases). The CDR3 is 17 amino acids. Germline V gives CDR1 LGHNA, CDR2 YSLEER. Trimming left V 0 bases short and J 0 bases short, with 15 bases between. The CDR3 DNA sequence: TGCGCCAGCAGCCAAGAGCCGTTGCCAGGGTACTCCTACGAGCAGTACTTC. Its protein is CASSQEPLPGYSYEQYF.

V gene TRBV19 combines with J gene TRBJ1-6; the D gene is possibly TRBD1 (6 bases). Germline V CDR1 and CDR2: LNHDA, SQIVND (reference sequence). Trimming took 5 bases from V and 2 from J, leaving 10 bases between them. The CDR3 has 15 amino acids. The CDR3 sequence: CASSWGQTYNSPLHF. CDR3 nucleotides: TGTGCCAGTAGTTGGGGACAAACCTATAATTCACCCCTCCACTTT. Together with reference TRBV19 and TRBJ1-6, the CDR3 gives the full variable domain: DGGITQSPKYLFRKEGQNVTLSCEQNLNHDAMYWYRQDPGQGLRLIYYSQIVNDFQKGDIAEGYSVSREKKESFPLTVTSAQKNPTAFYLCASSWGQTYNSPLHFGNGTRLTVT.

This clone appeared a single time. CDR3 nucleotide sequence: TGTGCCAGCAGTTTCTGGCGGGAGGATTACAATGAGCAGTTCTTC. It yields the protein CASSFWREDYNEQFF. V gene TRBV28 combines with J gene TRBJ2-1; TRBD2 matches 8 bases. V was pared by 3 bases and J by 4 bases, with 5 bases of the junction left unmatched. Germline CDR1 MDHEN, CDR2 SYDVKM. This CDR3 is 15 amino acids long.

V is TRBV19 and J is TRBJ2-2, with D unclear. V dropped 5 bases and J dropped 7 bases, with 11 bases sitting between them. The germline gives CDR1 LNHDA, CDR2 SQIVND (reference sequence). The CDR3 length is 13 residues. CDR3 DNA: TGTGCCAGTAGTTCCTATAACCTCGGGGAGCTGTTTTTT. It specifies CASSSYNLGELFF.

V and J are TRBV19 and TRBJ1-5; no reliable D call. In germline, CDR1 is LNHDA, CDR2 SQIVND (reference sequence). The CDR3 runs to 15 residues. The V and J ends lost 5 bases and 6 bases respectively, with 17 bases between them. The DNA of the CDR3 is TGTGCCAGTAGTGTGTCGGGGAGTGGAAGTCAGCCCCAGCATTTT. Protein: CASSVSGSGSQPQHF.

The count of this clone is one. This chain joins TRBV21-1 and TRBJ1-5. TRBV21-1 is a known pseudogene. The CDR3 totals 18 residues. CDR3 loop: CASSKICNRGAGNQPQHF. The CDR3 bases are TGTGCCAGCAGCAAAATTTGTAATCGGGGGGCGGGCAATCAGCCCCAGCATTTT.

The chain combines TRBV11-1 with TRBJ2-5; 10 bases are a match to TRBD2. V shed 4 bases and J 5 bases; nucleotides not matched to a gene: 10. From germline, CDR1 is SGHAT and CDR2 FQDESV (reference sequence). This CDR3 has 16 amino acids. CDR3 residues: CASSYLAGDVGETQYF. The CDR3 coding sequence is TGTGCCAGCAGCTACCTAGCGGGGGATGTCGGCGAGACCCAGTACTTC.

The V gene is TRBV7-9, the J gene TRBJ2-1, with 10 bases fitting TRBD1. Unmatched junction bases numbered 3, after V lost 4 bases and J lost 3 bases. CDR1 SEHNR and CDR2 FQNEAQ come from the germline V gene (reference sequence). This CDR3 contains 15 residues. Here the CDR3 DNA reads TGTGCCAGCAGCTCCGGGACAGGGGACTACAATGAGCAGTTCTTC. It specifies CASSSGTGDYNEQFF.

V and J are TRBV9 and TRBJ2-1, with no clear D. Trimming took off 4 bases at V and 2 bases at J, with 13 bases between the two ends. This CDR3 comprises 15 residues. Germline V gene data show CDR1 as SGDLS and CDR2 as YYNGEE. The CDR3 sequence: CASSTDPAPYNEQFF. In nucleotides, the CDR3 is TGTGCCAGCAGCACAGACCCAGCCCCCTACAATGAGCAGTTCTTC. Looking up the rest from reference TRBV9 and TRBJ2-1 gives the full variable domain: DSGVTQTPKHLITATGQRVTLRCSPRSGDLSVYWYQQSLDQGLQFLIQYYNGEERAKGNILERFSAQQFPDLHSELNLSSLELGDSALYFCASSTDPAPYNEQFFGPGTRLTVL.

The rearrangement joins TRBV27 to TRBJ2-3; unclear D gene. The CDR3 loop spans 16 amino acids. Trimming removed 0 bases from V and 3 bases from J, with 13 bases in between. In germline, CDR1 is MNHEY, CDR2 SMNVEV (reference sequence). Written as DNA, the CDR3 is TGTGCCAGCAGTTTATCTCCCGATCACTCGACAGATACGCAGTATTTT. Amino acids: CASSLSPDHSTDTQYF.

The V and J genes are TRBV7-9 and TRBJ2-7; D unresolved. The CDR3 loop spans 11 amino acids. Germline CDR1 and CDR2: SEHNR and FQNEAQ (reference sequence). V lost 5 bases to trimming and J lost 5 bases, with 7 bases between them. The CDR3 sequence: CASSPRDEQYF. The CDR3 DNA reads as TGTGCCAGCAGCCCCCGAGACGAGCAGTACTTC.

The chain couples TRBV19 to TRBJ1-1; 9 nucleotides line up with TRBD1. The J segment lost 2 bases and the V segment lost 3 bases, leaving 4 bases of the junction unmatched. CDR1 and CDR2 (germline): LNHDA, SQIVND (reference sequence). The CDR3 covers 15 residues. The CDR3 spells CASSISDRGNTEAFF. The CDR3 bases are TGTGCCAGTAGTATCTCGGACAGGGGAAACACTGAAGCTTTCTTT.

This clone has more than one count but fewer than ten. The chain carries TRBV19 and TRBJ2-1; D is ambiguous. The CDR3 totals 12 residues. Trimming took off 3 bases at V and 9 bases at J, with 9 bases between the two ends. CDR1 is LNHDA, CDR2 SQIVND, per germline (reference sequence). In DNA form, the CDR3 reads TGTGCCAGTAGTATCTCTTATAGTGAGCAGTTCTTC. The encoded protein is CASSISYSEQFF. Combining the CDR3 with reference TRBV19 and TRBJ2-1 gives the whole variable domain DGGITQSPKYLFRKEGQNVTLSCEQNLNHDAMYWYRQDPGQGLRLIYYSQIVNDFQKGDIAEGYSVSREKKESFPLTVTSAQKNPTAFYLCASSISYSEQFFGPGTRLTVL.

V gene TRBV19 combines with J gene TRBJ2-2, with a tentative D call TRBD2 (6 bases). This CDR3 is 13 amino acids long. Trimming stripped 1 base from V and 6 bases from J, with 6 bases between. The germline CDR1 and CDR2 sequences are LNHDA and SQIVND (reference sequence). The CDR3 loop is CASSIAGAGELFF. The CDR3 DNA reads as TGTGCCAGTAGTATAGCGGGGGCCGGGGAGCTGTTTTTT.

This chain uses TRBV27 with TRBJ1-2; D perhaps matches TRBD1 (5 bases). Germline loops: CDR1 MNHEY, CDR2 SMNVEV (reference sequence). The CDR3 extends over 13 amino acids. Trimming shortened V by 4 bases and J by 5 bases, and 11 bases separated the two germline ends. CDR3 sequence reads: CASSWGERYGYTF. The CDR3 DNA is TGTGCCAGCAGTTGGGGGGAGAGATATGGCTACACCTTC.

The chain joins TRBV28 to TRBJ1-2; the match to TRBD1 covers 8 bases. CDR3 length: 15 residues. CDR1 and CDR2 (germline): MDHEN, SYDVKM. The V segment lost 7 bases and the J segment 5 bases; nucleotides outside the gene matches: 12. CDR3 amino acids: CASTENRDRTYGYTF. In DNA form, the CDR3 reads TGTGCCAGCACCGAAAACCGGGACAGGACTTATGGCTACACCTTC.

The rearrangement uses TRBV30 and TRBJ2-1, with 8 bases that match TRBD1. Germline-derived CDR1 and CDR2 are GTSNPN and SVGIG (reference sequence). The CDR3 is 16 residues long. V lost 1 base to trimming and J lost 4 bases; unmatched junction nucleotides: 9. In nucleotides, the CDR3 is TGTGCCTGGAGTGACCTGGACAGGGAGTATTACAATGAGCAGTTCTTC. This translates into CAWSDLDREYYNEQFF.